In its sample, the clone carrying this T cell receptor (beta chain) was seen a few times. The antigen is not known. This record comes from a study of blood T cells in healthy people across ages. The authors ran a second PCR of about 7 to 11 cycles using a sample-barcoded 5' primer and a J-beta primer mix. Each TCR beta cDNA got a 12-nucleotide random molecular identifier. Via MiXCR, TCRdb re-called the 5' RACE reads, giving one row per CDR3 protein. The repertoire holds about 540,000 distinct CDR3 sequences, more than 20% seen once, with 8.5% to 9.5% in the top ten. Germline CDR1 reads SGHTA; CDR2 reads FQGNSA. V was shortened by 1 base and J by 3 bases, with 10 bases between the two germline ends. This CDR3 comprises 14 residues. General observations from the study: Versus aged donors, long-lived donors had higher diversity and more naive CD4+ cells.

These data were also filed under a second study, of T cells of mothers and their children. From that second work: Every microgram of extracted RNA entered cDNA synthesis, roughly 1.5 ug per 15 ul. In related and unrelated pairs alike, thymic selection shapes TCR recombination output, with inherited differences minor.

The sequence was collected from a boy aged 10-17 years in good health. The sequencing sample was made of blood. The chain couples TRBV7-2 to TRBJ2-7; TRBD1 might be the D (5 bases). The CDR3: CASSLDAGNYEQYF. The CDR3 nucleotides read TGTGCCAGCAGCTTAGACGCAGGGAACTACGAGCAGTACTTC.